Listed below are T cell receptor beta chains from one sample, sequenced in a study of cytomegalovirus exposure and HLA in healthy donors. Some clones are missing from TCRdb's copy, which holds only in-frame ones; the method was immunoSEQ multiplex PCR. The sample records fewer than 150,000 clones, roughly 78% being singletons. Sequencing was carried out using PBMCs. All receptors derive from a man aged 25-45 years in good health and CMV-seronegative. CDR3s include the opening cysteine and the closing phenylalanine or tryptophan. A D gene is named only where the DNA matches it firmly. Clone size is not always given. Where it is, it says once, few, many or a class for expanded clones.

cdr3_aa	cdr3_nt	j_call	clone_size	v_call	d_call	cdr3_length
CASRKGISNQPQHF	TGTGCCAGCAGGAAGGGGATTAGCAATCAGCCCCAGCATTTT	TRBJ1-5	-	TRBV28	-	14
CASSSVYPEAFF	TGTGCCAGCAGCTCGGTGTACCCTGAAGCTTTCTTT	TRBJ1-1	-	TRBV5-8	-	12
CASSSGSLQGTGELFF	TGCGCCAGCAGCTCCGGGTCGCTTCAGGGCACCGGGGAGCTGTTTTTT	TRBJ2-2	-	TRBV5-1	-	16
CASSRTGGREQYF	TGTGCCAGCAGTAGGACAGGGGGTCGCGAGCAGTACTTC	TRBJ2-7	-	TRBV25-1	TRBD1	13
CASSQDEGVIRQPQHF	TGCGCCAGCAGCCAAGATGAGGGGGTAATTAGGCAGCCCCAGCATTTT	TRBJ1-5	many	TRBV4-1	-	16
CASNLLSGVEQFF	TGTGCCAGCAACCTCCTTTCCGGGGTTGAGCAGTTCTTC	TRBJ2-1	-	TRBV6-1	-	13
CASSMGGEGSYNSPLHF	TGTGCCAGCAGTATGGGCGGGGAGGGGTCCTATAATTCACCCCTCCACTTT	TRBJ1-6	few	TRBV27	-	17
CSVATTGHGGETQYF	TGCAGCGTTGCCACGACAGGGCACGGTGGAGAGACCCAGTACTTC	TRBJ2-5	few	TRBV29-1	TRBD1	15
CASSPNPGQGKYEQYF	TGTGCCAGCTCACCCAACCCGGGACAGGGTAAATACGAGCAGTACTTC	TRBJ2-7	-	TRBV18	TRBD1	16
CASSLEKGLVYGYTF	TGTGCCAGCAGCTTAGAAAAGGGGTTGGTCTATGGCTACACCTTC	TRBJ1-2	-	TRBV7-2	-	15
CASSPRDRGTGELFF	TGTGCCAGCAGTCCAAGGGACAGGGGGACCGGGGAGCTGTTTTTT	TRBJ2-2	-	TRBV27	TRBD1	15
CSVEGLAGVTGELFF	TGCAGCGTAGAGGGACTAGCGGGAGTCACCGGGGAGCTGTTTTTT	TRBJ2-2	-	TRBV29-1	TRBD2	15
CASSPNPGMENTIYF	TGTGCCAGCAGTCCTAACCCGGGAATGGAAAACACCATATATTTT	TRBJ1-3	-	TRBV2	-	15
CASSLGPGTGELFF	TGCGCCAGCAGCTTGGGGCCTGGCACCGGGGAGCTGTTTTTT	TRBJ2-2	once	TRBV5-1	-	14
CASSLAGQGAFFYEQYF	TGCGCCAGCAGCTTGGCCGGACAGGGGGCTTTTTTCTACGAGCAGTACTTC	TRBJ2-7	-	TRBV5-1	TRBD1	17
CASSLLVTGDAFF	TGTGCCAGCAGTTTATTGGTGACAGGTGACGCTTTCTTT	TRBJ1-1	-	TRBV28	-	13
CASSLWLQANTEAFF	TGTGCCAGCAGCTTATGGCTGCAGGCGAACACTGAAGCTTTCTTT	TRBJ1-1	-	TRBV7-6	-	15
CASSLSVPGGTEAFF	TGCGCCAGCAGCCTCTCGGTCCCGGGGGGCACTGAAGCTTTCTTT	TRBJ1-1	-	TRBV5-1	-	15
CASSPRETQYF	TGTGCCAGCAGCCCCCGGGAGACCCAGTACTTC	TRBJ2-5	once	TRBV28	-	11
CASSEFGGRSHEQFF	TGTGCCAGCAGTGAGTTTGGCGGGAGGTCGCATGAGCAGTTCTTC	TRBJ2-1	once	TRBV2	TRBD2	15
CASSKQANTEAFF	TGTGCCAGCAGTAAACAGGCTAACACTGAAGCTTTCTTT	TRBJ1-1	-	TRBV6-5	-	13
CATTDRGADTEAFF	TGTGCCACCACAGACCGGGGTGCGGACACTGAAGCTTTCTTT	TRBJ1-1	-	TRBV10-3	-	14
CATGTSDGYTF	TGCGCCACCGGGACATCCGATGGCTACACCTTC	TRBJ1-2	few	TRBV10-2	-	11
CASRRTVTNYGYTF	TGTGCCAGCAGGAGGACAGTTACTAACTATGGCTACACCTTC	TRBJ1-2	-	TRBV6-5	-	14
CASSQEAQGSDGYTF	TGTGCCAGCAGCCAAGAGGCGCAGGGTTCGGATGGCTACACCTTC	TRBJ1-2	-	TRBV2	-	15
CASSLLGGNTEAFF	TGTGCCAGCAGCTTACTAGGGGGGAACACTGAAGCTTTCTTT	TRBJ1-1	-	TRBV7-2	-	14
CASSLGDRGSDTQYF	TGTGCCAGCAGCTTGGGGGACAGAGGATCAGATACGCAGTATTTT	TRBJ2-3	-	TRBV6-1	TRBD1	15
CASSPGQDSSGANVLTF	TGTGCCAGCAGCCCCGGACAGGACTCCTCTGGGGCCAACGTCCTGACTTTC	TRBJ2-6	-	TRBV2	TRBD1	17
CASSYSAGSYEQYF	TGTGCCAGCAGTTACTCGGCGGGGTCCTACGAGCAGTACTTC	TRBJ2-7	-	TRBV6-5	-	14
CASSPHGQGAESGYTF	TGTGCCAGCAGCCCACACGGACAGGGGGCAGAAAGTGGCTACACCTTC	TRBJ1-2	-	TRBV11-2	TRBD1	16
CASSLAWRDEQYF	TGTGCCAGCAGCTTAGCGTGGCGGGACGAGCAGTACTTC	TRBJ2-7	few	TRBV7-6	-	13
CSVLPGTENIQYF	TGCAGCGTCCTCCCGGGGACAGAAAACATTCAGTACTTC	TRBJ2-4	-	TRBV29-1	TRBD1	13
CSVNPSGNEQFF	TGCAGCGTTAACCCTAGCGGAAATGAGCAGTTCTTC	TRBJ2-1	-	TRBV29-1	TRBD2	12
CASSGIAGGRADTQYF	TGCGCCAGCAGCGGGATAGCGGGGGGTCGTGCAGATACGCAGTATTTT	TRBJ2-3	-	TRBV5-1	TRBD2	16
CATSTPARGAISPLHF	TGTGCCACCAGCACCCCCGCCAGGGGGGCTATCTCACCCCTCCACTTT	TRBJ1-6	once	TRBV15	TRBD1	16
CASSTQQGVSYGYTF	TGTGCCAGCAGCACACAACAGGGGGTTAGCTATGGCTACACCTTC	TRBJ1-2	-	TRBV7-9	TRBD1	15
CASSVDVRRNSPLHF	TGTGCCAGCAGCGTAGATGTCAGGAGGAATTCACCCCTCCACTTT	TRBJ1-6	-	TRBV9	-	15
CAWSVPQTMNTEAFF	TGTGCCTGGAGTGTGCCACAGACCATGAACACTGAAGCTTTCTTT	TRBJ1-1	-	TRBV30	-	15
CASSITGASNQPQHF	TGTGCCAGCAGTATAACAGGGGCGAGCAATCAGCCCCAGCATTTT	TRBJ1-5	few	TRBV6-5	TRBD1	15
CASSRLAGGATGELFF	TGCGCCAGCAGCAGACTAGCGGGGGGGGCCACCGGGGAGCTGTTTTTT	TRBJ2-2	-	TRBV5-1	TRBD2	16
CASSPVTSGRLGEQYF	TGTGCCAGCTCACCGGTGACTAGCGGGAGGTTGGGGGAGCAGTACTTC	TRBJ2-7	once	TRBV18	TRBD2	16
CASSSSGEAFF	TGTGCCAGCAGCTCCTCGGGTGAAGCTTTCTTT	TRBJ1-1	-	TRBV7-2	-	11
CASSWGHDPYNEQFF	TGTGCCAGCAGCTGGGGACACGACCCCTACAATGAGCAGTTCTTC	TRBJ2-1	-	TRBV7-9	-	15
CASSFGAYNSNQPQHF	TGTGCCAGCAGTTTCGGAGCCTATAATAGCAATCAGCCCCAGCATTTT	TRBJ1-5	-	TRBV28	-	16
CASSDGRGKGEQYF	TGTGCCAGCAGTGACGGCAGGGGTAAGGGCGAGCAGTACTTC	TRBJ2-7	-	TRBV6-1	-	14
CASITSGDISETQYF	TGTGCCAGCATCACAAGCGGAGACATTTCGGAGACCCAGTACTTC	TRBJ2-5	-	TRBV7-9	-	15
CASMGAPQGYDSYEQYF	TGCGCCAGTATGGGGGCCCCACAGGGATATGATTCCTACGAGCAGTACTTC	TRBJ2-7	-	TRBV10-2	-	17
CASSFPGSSYNEQFF	TGTGCCAGCAGTTTCCCCGGGAGCTCCTACAATGAGCAGTTCTTC	TRBJ2-1	-	TRBV27	-	15
CASSLRSLIAGVDNEQFF	TGTGCCAGCAGCTTGAGGTCGTTGATAGCGGGGGTAGACAATGAGCAGTTCTTC	TRBJ2-1	once	TRBV7-6	TRBD2	18
CSVRGGEWDEQFF	TGCAGCGTGAGGGGGGGGGAGTGGGATGAGCAGTTCTTC	TRBJ2-1	-	TRBV29-1	-	13